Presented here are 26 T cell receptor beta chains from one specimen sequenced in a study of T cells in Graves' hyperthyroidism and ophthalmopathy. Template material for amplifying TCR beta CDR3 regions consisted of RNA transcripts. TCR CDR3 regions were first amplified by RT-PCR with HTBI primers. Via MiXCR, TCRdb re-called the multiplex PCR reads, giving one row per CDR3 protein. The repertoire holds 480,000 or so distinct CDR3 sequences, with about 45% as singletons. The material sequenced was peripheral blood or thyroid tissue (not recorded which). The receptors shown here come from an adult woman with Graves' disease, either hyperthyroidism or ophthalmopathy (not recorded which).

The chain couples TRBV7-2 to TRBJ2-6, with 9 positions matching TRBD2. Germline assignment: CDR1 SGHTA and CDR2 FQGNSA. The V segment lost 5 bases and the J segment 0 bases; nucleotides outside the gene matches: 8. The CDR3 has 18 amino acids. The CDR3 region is CASSDGTSRVSGANVLTF. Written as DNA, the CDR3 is TGTGCCAGCAGCGACGGGACTAGCCGCGTCTCTGGGGCCAACGTCCTGACTTTC. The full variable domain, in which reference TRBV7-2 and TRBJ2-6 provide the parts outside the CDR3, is GAGVSQSPSNKVTEKGKDVELRCDPISGHTALYWYRQSLGQGLEFLIYFQGNSAPDKSGLPSDRFSAERTGGSVSTLTIQRTQQEDSAVYLCASSDGTSRVSGANVLTFGAGSRLTVL.

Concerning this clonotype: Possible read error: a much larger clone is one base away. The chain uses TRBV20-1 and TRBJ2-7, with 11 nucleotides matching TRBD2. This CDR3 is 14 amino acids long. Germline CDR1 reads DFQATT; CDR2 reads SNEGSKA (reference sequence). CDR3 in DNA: TGCACTGCCGCCTCGGGACTAGCGGACAGCGAGCAGTACTTC. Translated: CTAASGLADSEQYF.

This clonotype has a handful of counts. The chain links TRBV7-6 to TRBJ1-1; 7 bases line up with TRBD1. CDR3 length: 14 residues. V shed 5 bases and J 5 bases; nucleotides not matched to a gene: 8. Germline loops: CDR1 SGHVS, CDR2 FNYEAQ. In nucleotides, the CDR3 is TGTGCCAGCAGCCCACAACAGGGGTGGACTGAAGCTTTCTTT. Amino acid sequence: CASSPQQGWTEAFF.

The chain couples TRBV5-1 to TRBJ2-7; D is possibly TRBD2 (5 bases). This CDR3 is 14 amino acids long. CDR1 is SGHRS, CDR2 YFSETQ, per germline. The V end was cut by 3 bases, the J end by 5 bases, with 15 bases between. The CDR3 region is CASSSRGEGNEQYF. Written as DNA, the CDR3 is TGCGCCAGCAGCTCCCGAGGCGAGGGAAACGAGCAGTACTTC.

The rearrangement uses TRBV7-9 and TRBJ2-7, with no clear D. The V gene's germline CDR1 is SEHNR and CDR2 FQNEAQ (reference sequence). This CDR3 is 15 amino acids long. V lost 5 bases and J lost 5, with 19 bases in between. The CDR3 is CASSRPQGNRNEQYF. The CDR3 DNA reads TGTGCCAGCAGCCGACCCCAAGGAAATCGCAACGAGCAGTACTTC.

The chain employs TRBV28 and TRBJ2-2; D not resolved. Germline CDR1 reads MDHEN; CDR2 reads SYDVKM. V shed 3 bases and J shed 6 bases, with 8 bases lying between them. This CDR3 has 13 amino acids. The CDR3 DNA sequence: TGTGCCAGCAGTTTTATAACCCCCGGGGAGCTGTTTTTT. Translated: CASSFITPGELFF.

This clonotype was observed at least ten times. The CDR3 coding sequence is TGCGCCAGCAGCCAAGAGATTCTTGGGGGGACTGAAGCTTTCTTT. It is translated as CASSQEILGGTEAFF. The chain employs TRBV4-3 and TRBJ1-1; D possibly corresponds to TRBD1 (5 bases). The CDR3 loop spans 15 amino acids. Germline-derived CDR1 and CDR2 are LGHNA and YSLEER. V shed 0 bases and J shed 5 bases, with 13 bases lying between them.

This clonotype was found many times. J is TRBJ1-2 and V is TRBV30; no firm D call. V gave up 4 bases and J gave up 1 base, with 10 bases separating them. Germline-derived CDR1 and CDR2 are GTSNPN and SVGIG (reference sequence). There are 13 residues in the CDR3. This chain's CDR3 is CAWTQAINYGYTF. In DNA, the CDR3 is TGTGCCTGGACTCAAGCTATTAACTATGGCTACACCTTC.

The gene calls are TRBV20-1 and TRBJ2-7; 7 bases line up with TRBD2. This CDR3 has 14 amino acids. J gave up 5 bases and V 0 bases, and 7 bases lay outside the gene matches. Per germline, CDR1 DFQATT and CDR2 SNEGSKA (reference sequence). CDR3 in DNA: TGCAGTGCTAGAGATCGAGCGGGACCGAACGAGCAGTACTTC. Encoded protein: CSARDRAGPNEQYF.

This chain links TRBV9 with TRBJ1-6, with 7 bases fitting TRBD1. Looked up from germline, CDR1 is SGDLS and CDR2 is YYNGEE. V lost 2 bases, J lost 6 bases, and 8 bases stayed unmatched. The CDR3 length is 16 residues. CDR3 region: CASSVLPDRSNSPLHF. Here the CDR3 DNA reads TGTGCCAGCAGCGTCCTCCCGGACAGGAGTAATTCACCCCTCCACTTT.

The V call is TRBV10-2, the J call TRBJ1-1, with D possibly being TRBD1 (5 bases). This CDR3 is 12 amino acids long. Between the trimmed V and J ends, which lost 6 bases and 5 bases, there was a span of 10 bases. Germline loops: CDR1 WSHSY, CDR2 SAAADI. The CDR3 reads CASSDQGTEAFF. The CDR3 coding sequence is TGCGCCAGCAGCGACCAGGGTACTGAAGCTTTCTTT.

The CDR3 is CASSFPSGDGTEAFF. The DNA of the CDR3 is TGTGCCAGCAGCTTCCCGTCGGGGGACGGAACTGAAGCTTTCTTT. This sequence joins TRBV7-6 and TRBJ1-1; D might be TRBD1 (5 bases). V was shortened by 3 bases and J by 5 bases, with 16 bases between the two germline ends. Germline CDR1 SGHVS, CDR2 FNYEAQ. CDR3 length: 15 residues.

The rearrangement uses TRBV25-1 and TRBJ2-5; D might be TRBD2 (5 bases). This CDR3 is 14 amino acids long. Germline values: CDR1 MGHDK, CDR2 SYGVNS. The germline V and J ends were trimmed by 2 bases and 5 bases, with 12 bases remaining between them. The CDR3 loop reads CASSETGVQETQYF. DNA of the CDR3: TGTGCCAGCAGTGAAACCGGGGTCCAGGAGACCCAGTACTTC.

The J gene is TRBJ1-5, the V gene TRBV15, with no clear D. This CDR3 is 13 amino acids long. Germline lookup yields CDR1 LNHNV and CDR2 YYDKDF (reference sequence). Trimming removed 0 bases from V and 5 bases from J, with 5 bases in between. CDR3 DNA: TGTGCCACCAGCAGAGATTGGGATCAGCCCCAGCATTTT. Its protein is CATSRDWDQPQHF. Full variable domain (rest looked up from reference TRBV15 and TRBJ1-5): DAMVIQNPRYQVTQFGKPVTLSCSQTLNHNVMYWYQQKSSQAPKLLFHYYDKDFNNEADTPDNFQSRRPNTSFCFLDIRSPGLGDTAMYLCATSRDWDQPQHFGDGTRLSIL.

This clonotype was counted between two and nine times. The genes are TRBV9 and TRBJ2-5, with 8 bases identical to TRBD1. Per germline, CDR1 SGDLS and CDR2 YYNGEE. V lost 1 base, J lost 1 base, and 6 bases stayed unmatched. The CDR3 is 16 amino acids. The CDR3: CASSVSGTGLQETQYF. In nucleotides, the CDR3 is TGTGCCAGCAGCGTAAGTGGGACAGGACTCCAAGAGACCCAGTACTTC.

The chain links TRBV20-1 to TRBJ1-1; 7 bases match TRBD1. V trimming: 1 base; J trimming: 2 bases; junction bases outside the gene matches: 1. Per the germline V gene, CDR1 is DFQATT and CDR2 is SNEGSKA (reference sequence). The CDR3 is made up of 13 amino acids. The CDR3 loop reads CSARGDSNTEAFF. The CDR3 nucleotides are TGCAGTGCTAGAGGGGACAGCAACACTGAAGCTTTCTTT.

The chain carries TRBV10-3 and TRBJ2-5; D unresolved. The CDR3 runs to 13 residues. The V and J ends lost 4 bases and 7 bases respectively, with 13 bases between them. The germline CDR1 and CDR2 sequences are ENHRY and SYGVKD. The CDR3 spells CAISATLVGTQYF. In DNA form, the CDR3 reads TGTGCCATCAGTGCCACCCTAGTCGGGACCCAGTACTTC.

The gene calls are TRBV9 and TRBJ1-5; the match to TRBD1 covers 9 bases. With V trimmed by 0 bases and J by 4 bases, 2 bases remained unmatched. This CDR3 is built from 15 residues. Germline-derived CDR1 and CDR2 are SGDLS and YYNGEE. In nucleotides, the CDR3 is TGTGCCAGCAGCGTAGGCGGGACAGGGAATCAGCCCCAGCATTTT. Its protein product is CASSVGGTGNQPQHF. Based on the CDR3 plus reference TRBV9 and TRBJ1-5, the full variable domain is DSGVTQTPKHLITATGQRVTLRCSPRSGDLSVYWYQQSLDQGLQFLIQYYNGEERAKGNILERFSAQQFPDLHSELNLSSLELGDSALYFCASSVGGTGNQPQHFGDGTRLSIL.

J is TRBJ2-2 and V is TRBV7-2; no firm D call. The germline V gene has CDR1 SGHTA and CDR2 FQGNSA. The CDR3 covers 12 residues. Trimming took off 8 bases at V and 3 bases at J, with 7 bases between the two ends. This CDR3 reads CASQPHTGELFF. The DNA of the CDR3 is TGTGCCAGCCAACCCCACACCGGGGAGCTGTTTTTT.

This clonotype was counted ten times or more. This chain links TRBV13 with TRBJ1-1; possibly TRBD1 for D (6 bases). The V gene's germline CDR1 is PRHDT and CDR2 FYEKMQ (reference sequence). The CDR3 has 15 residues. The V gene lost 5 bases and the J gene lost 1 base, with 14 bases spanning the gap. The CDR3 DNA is TGTGCCAGCAGCCTCATGGCGGGGGCGAACACTGAAGCTTTCTTT. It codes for CASSLMAGANTEAFF.

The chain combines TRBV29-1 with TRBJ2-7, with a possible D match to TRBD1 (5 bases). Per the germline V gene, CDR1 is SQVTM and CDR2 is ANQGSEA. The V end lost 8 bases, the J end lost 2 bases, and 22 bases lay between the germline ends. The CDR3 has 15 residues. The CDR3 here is CSSERVTGAAYEQYF. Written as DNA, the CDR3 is TGCAGCAGTGAAAGGGTAACAGGCGCTGCCTACGAGCAGTACTTC.

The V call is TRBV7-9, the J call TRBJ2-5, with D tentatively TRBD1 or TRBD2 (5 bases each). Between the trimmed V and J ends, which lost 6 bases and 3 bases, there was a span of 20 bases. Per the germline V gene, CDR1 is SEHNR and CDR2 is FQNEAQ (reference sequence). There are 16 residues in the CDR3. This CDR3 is CASSSRRQGREETQYF. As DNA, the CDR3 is TGTGCCAGCAGTTCTAGGAGGCAGGGAAGGGAAGAGACCCAGTACTTC.

CDR3 nucleotide sequence: TGTGCCAGCAGCTTTTCCAGTCCCAGAGGCACCGGGGAGCTGTTTTTT. Translating gives CASSFSSPRGTGELFF. This chain links TRBV7-3 with TRBJ2-2; D is unclear. Per the germline V gene, CDR1 is SGHTA and CDR2 is FQGTGA. The CDR3 extends over 16 amino acids. V was pared by 3 bases and J by 4 bases, with 15 bases between.

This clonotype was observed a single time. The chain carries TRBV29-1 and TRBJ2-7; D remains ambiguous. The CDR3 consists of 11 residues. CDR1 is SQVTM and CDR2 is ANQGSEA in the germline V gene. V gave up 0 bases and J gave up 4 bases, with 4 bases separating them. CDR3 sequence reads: CSVEDPYEQYF. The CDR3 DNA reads TGCAGCGTTGAAGATCCTTACGAGCAGTACTTC.

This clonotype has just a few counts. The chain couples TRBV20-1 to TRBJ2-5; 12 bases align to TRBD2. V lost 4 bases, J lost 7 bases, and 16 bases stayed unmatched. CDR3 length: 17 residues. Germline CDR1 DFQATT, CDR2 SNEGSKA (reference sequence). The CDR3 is CSAKSELAGGPAGTQYF. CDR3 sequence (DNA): TGCAGTGCTAAATCAGAACTAGCGGGAGGTCCCGCGGGGACCCAGTACTTC.

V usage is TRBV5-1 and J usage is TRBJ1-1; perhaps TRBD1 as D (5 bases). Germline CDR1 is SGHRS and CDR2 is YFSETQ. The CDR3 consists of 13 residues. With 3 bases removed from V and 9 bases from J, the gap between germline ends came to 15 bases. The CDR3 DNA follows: TGCGCCAGCAGCTCAATGACCGAGGGGAAAGCTTTCTTT. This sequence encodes CASSSMTEGKAFF.